This entry describes one T cell receptor (beta chain). This clone was found a few times. What this receptor recognizes is not known. No much larger clone exists at a distance of one base, and base qualities are not known. To estimate absolute template abundance from read counts, synthetic TCR analog templates were spiked into each PCR. The immunoSEQ assay used bias-controlled V and J gene primers to amplify TCRbeta CDR3 regions from genomic DNA. Rearranged TCRbeta segments were sequenced at approximately 20X coverage. The authors' pipeline ran thus. Sequencing errors were corrected by clustering and CDR3s were annotated against IMGT to assign V, D and J genes. Out-of-frame and stop-codon sequences were excluded, and only productive TCRbeta rearrangements were used in downstream analyses. To compute clonality, Shannon entropy was normalized by the log of the number of unique productive sequences and then subtracted from one. Clones differing between time points or between blood and tumor were identified using Fisher's exact test with Benjamini-Hochberg correction, with an adjusted p below 0.01 applied as the threshold. What TCRdb holds here is the immuneACCESS table cut down to in-frame rearrangements. Part of the clones is not present; checked against another copy, under half of the missing clones reflect an unresolved V gene, and the others are unexplained. The D gene and trimming were derived from the DNA, and the V and J assignments and clone size from that table. This sample is represented by about 35,000 clones; approximately 80% of them were singletons. The ten largest account for roughly 7.1% of the sample.

Read against the paper, the sample's time point label means: pretreatment peripheral blood. A total of some 30 patients with locally advanced or metastatic urothelial carcinoma, treated at Memorial Sloan Kettering on a trial protocol, made up the cohort. Peripheral blood mononuclear cells were collected pretreatment and during treatment, with between 1 and 8 total time points per patient. The Qiagen DNeasy Blood extraction kit was used to purify genomic DNA from total PBMCs and tumor samples. PBMCs were collected pretreatment and during treatment, and were isolated and stored as previously described. The entry originates in a study of PD-L1 blockade in urothelial cancer (dated by TCRdb to between 2016 and 2019). Regarding the complete study: Therapy was started in the mid-2010s for all patients, and atezolizumab 1,200 mg was administered intravenously every 3 weeks. Twenty-five of 29 patients were identified as males with urothelial cancer of bladder origin, and a prior smoking history was reported by 18 of 29 patients. Patients had an ECOG performance status of 0 or 1 and had received between 0 and 3 prior chemotherapy regimens. Blood samples were analyzed at two time points: 3 weeks after treatment start (second dose) and 6 weeks after treatment start. Blood samples gave median yields of 141,255 T cells and 82,636 unique TCRs, along with a median clonality of 0.080. An exploratory multi-omic analysis was conducted of the somatic, immune and clinical correlates of response to PD-L1 blockade with atezolizumab in urothelial cancer. Pretreatment tumor samples, along with matched peripheral blood collected serially before and after atezolizumab treatment, underwent TCR sequencing. Durable clinical benefit was defined as a progression-free survival longer than 6 months, and TCR features were additionally tested against progression-free survival and overall survival. In the same patients, whole exome sequencing and RNA sequencing of pretreatment tumors were performed in addition to TCR sequencing. Durable clinical benefit was achieved by nine patients and was not achieved by 20 patients. Over 28 patients had pretreatment blood TCR-seq, about 25 had at least one posttreatment blood collection, and about 25 had tumor TCR-seq. What the work shows at the level of the full study, not this receptor alone: Because the sample size was small (n of about 31) and many of the analyses were exploratory, the results are meant to be hypothesis-generating. Improved progression-free and overall survival was associated with having pretreatment peripheral blood TCR clonality below the median. Patients with durable benefit showed greater expansion of tumor-associated TCR clones in peripheral blood 3 weeks after starting treatment (n ≈ 22, p = 0.022).

Measured from the cysteine to the phenylalanine, the CDR3 is 14 residues long. The read is trimmed to its CDR3 DNA, 42 bases read in frame from base 1. In the germline V gene (reference sequence), CDR1 corresponds to LNHDA and CDR2 to SQIVND. Trimming at the junction amounts to 3 bases on V and 5 bases on J, and the germline ends lie 12 bases apart. The TCR sequence derives from a man in his fifties or sixties with urothelial cancer. The material was PBMCs, obtained around atezolizumab (anti-PD-L1) treatment. The sequence links TRBV19 to TRBJ2-3; the D gene is perhaps TRBD2, from 6 matching bases. The CDR3 protein sequence reads: CASSITGVRDTQYF. The DNA sequence follows: TGTGCCAGTAGTATTACGGGGGTGAGAGATACGCAGTATTTT.